Below, 15 T cell receptor beta chains from the same sample are listed, as sequenced in a study of shared clonotypes between healthy human individuals. CD45RO negativity and positive selection for CCR7 defined naive CD8 cells, a population that excluded terminally differentiated effector memory CD45RA+ cells. The repertoire was sequenced with immunoSEQ multiplex PCR; TCRdb's copy has only in-frame clones and lacks some. The sample holds hundreds of thousands of clones, approximately 96% seen once. The sequencing sample was made of naive CD8+ T cells sorted from blood. These receptors all stem from a man younger than 45 in good health.

This chain connects TRBV9 to TRBJ2-2; D is possibly TRBD1 (5 bases). Per the germline V gene, CDR1 is SGDLS and CDR2 is YYNGEE. Deletions cut 3 bases from V and 5 bases from J, with 11 bases between. The CDR3 has 14 residues. The CDR3 nucleotides are TGTGCCAGCAGCGCGTTAACAGGAACCGGGGAGCTGTTTTTT. Translated: CASSALTGTGELFF.

This clone was observed a single time. The chain carries TRBV7-9 and TRBJ2-1; the D gene is possibly TRBD2 (5 bases). Trimming shortened V by 6 bases and J by 13 bases, and 19 bases separated the two germline ends. The germline V gene encodes CDR1 SEHNR and CDR2 FQNEAQ (reference sequence). The CDR3 loop spans 13 amino acids. In DNA form, the CDR3 reads TGTGCCAGCAGTTCCTCCCGGGAACAGTGCCAGTTCTTC. Its translation is CASSSSREQCQFF.

V usage is TRBV7-9 and J usage is TRBJ2-5; maybe TRBD1 (6 bases). V was clipped by 4 bases and J by 2 bases, with 17 bases between them. The germline V gene encodes CDR1 SEHNR and CDR2 FQNEAQ (reference sequence). This CDR3 has 16 residues. The CDR3 DNA follows: TGTGCCAGCAGCTCCCGACAGGCGTTAATACAAGAGACCCAGTACTTC. It is translated as CASSSRQALIQETQYF. Full variable domain (remainder filled in from reference TRBV7-9 and TRBJ2-5): DTGVSQNPRHKITKRGQNVTFRCDPISEHNRLYWYRQTLGQGPEFLTYFQNEAQLEKSRLLSDRFSAERPKGSFSTLEIQRTEQGDSAMYLCASSSRQALIQETQYFGPGTRLLVL.

J is TRBJ2-7 and V is TRBV29-1; D is ambiguous. The CDR3 loop spans 12 amino acids. Deletions cut 4 bases from V and 4 bases from J, with 11 bases between. The germline V gene encodes CDR1 SQVTM and CDR2 ANQGSEA. The CDR3 DNA follows: TGCAGCGTTGTTGGCACCACTTACGAGCAGTACTTC. Translated, it gives CSVVGTTYEQYF.

The genes are TRBV11-2 and TRBJ2-1, with D tentatively TRBD2 (6 bases). The germline gives CDR1 SGHAT, CDR2 FQNNGV. Trimming removed 3 bases from V and 1 base from J, with 10 bases in between. The CDR3 totals 15 residues. The CDR3 bases are TGTGCCAGCAGCTTTAGCGGAGGTTCCTACAATGAGCAGTTCTTC. Its translation is CASSFSGGSYNEQFF.

This chain links TRBV27 with TRBJ1-5; the D is unclear. V was clipped by 5 bases and J by 0 bases, with 26 bases between them. This CDR3 region has 20 residues. In germline, CDR1 is MNHEY, CDR2 SMNVEV (reference sequence). CDR3 sequence reads: CASSPSQNDLWSHSNQPQHF. DNA of the CDR3: TGTGCCAGCAGTCCTAGTCAAAACGACCTGTGGTCCCATAGCAATCAGCCCCAGCATTTT.

This chain connects TRBV27 to TRBJ2-7; D is unresolved. V shed 0 bases and J shed 2 bases, with 14 bases lying between them. Germline CDR1 and CDR2: MNHEY and SMNVEV (reference sequence). The CDR3 loop spans 16 amino acids. The CDR3 coding sequence is TGTGCCAGCAGTTTATCCGTTATAACGACCGCCTACGAGCAGTACTTC. Encoded protein: CASSLSVITTAYEQYF.

CDR3 bases: TGTGCCAGCTCACGGACAACCGATGGGGGGGTGAGAGAAAAACTGTTTTTT. This translates into CASSRTTDGGVREKLFF. This chain connects TRBV18 to TRBJ1-4; possible D gene TRBD1, 5 bases. CDR1 is KGHSH and CDR2 is LQKENI in the germline V gene. The CDR3 spans 17 residues. V was cut by 4 bases and J by 8 bases, with 23 bases left in between.

In this sample, this clone turned up once. The J gene is TRBJ2-7, the V gene TRBV27, with D perhaps TRBD1 (6 bases). The V gene's germline CDR1 is MNHEY and CDR2 SMNVEV (reference sequence). The CDR3 contains 15 residues. Trimming cost V 2 bases and J 3 bases, with 14 bases left between them. CDR3 sequence reads: CASSLQQGLNYEQYF. CDR3 bases: TGTGCCAGCAGTTTACAACAGGGTCTCAACTACGAGCAGTACTTC.

The chain is built from TRBV7-8 and TRBJ2-3, with 10 bases aligning to TRBD2. The CDR3 is 18 amino acids. Germline V gives CDR1 SGHVS, CDR2 FQNEAQ. V trimming: 2 bases; J trimming: 3 bases; junction bases outside the gene matches: 11. The CDR3 DNA is TGTGCCAGCAGCTTACCATCGGACCAGACTAGCGGGACAGATACGCAGTATTTT. The encoded protein is CASSLPSDQTSGTDTQYF.

The chain uses TRBV5-1 and TRBJ1-1; maybe TRBD1 (6 bases). Germline assignment: CDR1 SGHRS and CDR2 YFSETQ. Trimming removed 5 bases at V and 0 bases at J, with 11 bases between. The CDR3 loop spans 14 amino acids. For the CDR3, the DNA is TGCGCCAGCAGAGCCAGGGGATTGAACACTGAAGCTTTCTTT. The encoded protein is CASRARGLNTEAFF.

V gene TRBV15 combines with J gene TRBJ2-7; D remains ambiguous. Germline loops: CDR1 LNHNV, CDR2 YYDKDF (reference sequence). The CDR3 totals 15 residues. Between the trimmed V and J ends, which lost 3 bases and 4 bases, there was a span of 16 bases. CDR3 in amino acids: CATSSRNFKQYEQYF. DNA of the CDR3: TGTGCCACCAGCAGCCGAAATTTCAAGCAGTACGAGCAGTACTTC.

In its sample, this clone was seen once. V gene TRBV27 combines with J gene TRBJ1-1; tentative D call: TRBD1 (6 bases). V lost 3 bases, J lost 3 bases, and 11 bases lay in between. The CDR3 loop spans 14 amino acids. Germline CDR1 is MNHEY and CDR2 is SMNVEV (reference sequence). The CDR3 protein is CASSFWSGDTEAFF. In DNA, the CDR3 is TGTGCCAGCAGTTTTTGGTCAGGGGACACTGAAGCTTTCTTT.

The chain combines TRBV4-2 with TRBJ2-3, with TRBD2 matching 8 bases. Germline CDR1 is LGHNA and CDR2 is YNFKEQ. Trimming cost V 1 base and J 12 bases; bases outside gene matches: 9. The CDR3 loop spans 14 amino acids. CDR3 loop: CASSQVIGGGHQYF. The CDR3, as DNA: TGTGCCAGCAGCCAAGTGATAGGCGGGGGGCATCAGTATTTT.

The V call is TRBV15, the J call TRBJ1-1; D remains unclear. Trimming took off 5 bases at V and 1 base at J, with 8 bases between the two ends. Germline V CDR1 and CDR2: LNHNV, YYDKDF (reference sequence). CDR3 size: 13 residues. The CDR3 DNA reads as TGTGCCACCAGCCGGTCAGGGAACACTGAAGCTTTCTTT. Translation: CATSRSGNTEAFF.